The clone carrying this T cell receptor (beta chain) was counted a few times. Sequenced by immunoSEQ multiplex PCR; TCRdb stores in-frame clones only, minus some. The data show fewer than 400,000 clones, 85% to 90% seen once. The data were taken from a study of blood T cell repertoires in COVID-19. Germline V gene lookup returns CDR1 MNHEY and CDR2 SVGEGT. V gave up 2 bases and J gave up 1 base, with 5 bases separating them. There are 13 residues in the CDR3. The sequenced sample was PBMCs or T cells enriched from blood (not recorded which). The J gene is TRBJ1-1, the V gene TRBV6-2 or TRBV6-3; no definite D call. The sequence came from a woman aged 25-40 years who had recovered from COVID-19. CDR3 DNA sequence: TGTGCCAGCAGTTACCTGGCGAACACTGAAGCTTTCTTT. Amino acids: CASSYLANTEAFF.